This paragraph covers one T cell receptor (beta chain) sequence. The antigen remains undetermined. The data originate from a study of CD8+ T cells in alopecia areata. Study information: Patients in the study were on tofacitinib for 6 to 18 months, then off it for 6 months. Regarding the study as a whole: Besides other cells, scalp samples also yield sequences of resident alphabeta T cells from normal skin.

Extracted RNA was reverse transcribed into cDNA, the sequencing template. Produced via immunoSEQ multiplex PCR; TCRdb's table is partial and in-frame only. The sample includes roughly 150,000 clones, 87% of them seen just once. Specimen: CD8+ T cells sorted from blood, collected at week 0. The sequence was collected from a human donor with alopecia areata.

The DNA of the CDR3 is TGTGCCAGCAGTTACGGCGGATTCCAAGACGAGCAGTACTTC. Encoded protein: CASSYGGFQDEQYF. The chain carries TRBV6-5 and TRBJ2-7; unclear D gene. Germline V lookup: CDR1 MNHEY, CDR2 SVGAGI. CDR3 length: 14 residues. Between the trimmed V and J ends, which lost 2 bases and 5 bases, there was a span of 13 bases.